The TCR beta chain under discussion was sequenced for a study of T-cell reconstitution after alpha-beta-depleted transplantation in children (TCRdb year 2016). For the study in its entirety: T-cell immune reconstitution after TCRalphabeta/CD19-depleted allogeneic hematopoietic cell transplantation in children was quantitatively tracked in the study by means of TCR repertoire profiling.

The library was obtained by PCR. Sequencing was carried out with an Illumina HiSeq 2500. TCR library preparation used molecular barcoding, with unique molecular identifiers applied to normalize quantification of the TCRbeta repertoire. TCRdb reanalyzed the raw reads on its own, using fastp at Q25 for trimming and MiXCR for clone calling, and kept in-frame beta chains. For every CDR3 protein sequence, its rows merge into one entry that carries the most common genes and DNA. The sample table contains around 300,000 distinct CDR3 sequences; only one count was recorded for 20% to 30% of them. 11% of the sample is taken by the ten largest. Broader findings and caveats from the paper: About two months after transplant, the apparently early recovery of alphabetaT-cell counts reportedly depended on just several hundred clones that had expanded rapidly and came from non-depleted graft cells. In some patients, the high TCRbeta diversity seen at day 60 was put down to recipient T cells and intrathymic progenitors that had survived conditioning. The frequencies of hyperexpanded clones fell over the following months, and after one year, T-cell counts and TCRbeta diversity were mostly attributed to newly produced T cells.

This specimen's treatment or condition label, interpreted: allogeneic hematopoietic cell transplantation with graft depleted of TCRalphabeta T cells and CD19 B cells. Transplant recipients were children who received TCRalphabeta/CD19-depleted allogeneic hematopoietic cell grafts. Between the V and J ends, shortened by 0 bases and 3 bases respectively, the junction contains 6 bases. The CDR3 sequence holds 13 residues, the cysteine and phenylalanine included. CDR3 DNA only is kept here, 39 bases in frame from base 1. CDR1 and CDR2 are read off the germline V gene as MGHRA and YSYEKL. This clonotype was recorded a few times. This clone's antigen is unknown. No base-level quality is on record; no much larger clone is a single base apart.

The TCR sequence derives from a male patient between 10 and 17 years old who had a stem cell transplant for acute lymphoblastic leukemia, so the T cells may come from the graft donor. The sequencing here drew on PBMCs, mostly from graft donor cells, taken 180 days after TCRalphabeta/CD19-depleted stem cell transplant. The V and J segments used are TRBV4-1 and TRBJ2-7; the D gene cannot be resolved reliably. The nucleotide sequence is TGCGCCAGCAGCCAAGATCAGTACTACGAGCAGTACTTC. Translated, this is CASSQDQYYEQYF.